The sequence of this TCR beta chain was determined in a study of control samples from healthy donors and cancer patients. Only in-frame clones appear in the TCRdb table, and some are missing; sequencing was by immunoSEQ multiplex PCR. The table includes over 100,000 clones, around nine tenths detected once. For this clone: Other DNA sequences of this sample code for an identical CDR3.

The V and J ends lost 2 bases and 5 bases respectively, with 3 bases between them. CDR1 is LNHDA, CDR2 SQIVND, per germline (reference sequence). CDR3 length: 12 amino acids. The chain combines TRBV19 with TRBJ2-2; D is unclear. The receptor was derived from a woman between 45 and 65 years old in good health. The sample taken for sequencing was blood. The CDR3 sequence: CASSIRTGELFF. The CDR3 DNA is TGTGCCAGTAGTATAAGGACCGGGGAGCTGTTTTTT.